This T cell receptor (beta chain) was recorded in a study of blood T cells in healthy people across ages (dated by TCRdb to the mid-2010s). Background for the entire study: Template switching captured roughly one uniquely barcoded TCR beta cDNA molecule per two T cells in model experiments. Using deep sequencing normalized with unique cDNA molecular identifiers, the study measured how TCR beta repertoire diversity changes with age. The donors were divided into four age groups: young (average 16 years), middle-aged (approximately 42), aged (approximately 62) and long-lived (82). Using the same blood draw, the study looked at two additional independent replicas of 1 million unique cDNA reads for two donors, one aged 18 to 30 and the other aged 80 or older. To avoid experimental bias, donors of different ages were spread randomly across the sequencing lanes.

The CDR3 runs 12 amino acids, cysteine and phenylalanine included. The CDR3 DNA has 36 bases and is translated from base 1. Trimming at the junction amounts to 4 bases on V and 2 bases on J, and the germline ends lie 9 bases apart. From a lookup of the germline V gene (reference sequence), CDR1 and CDR2 are DFQATT and SNEGSKA. The roughly 39 donors, aged about 6 to 100 years, were systemically healthy Caucasian individuals from Russia. Roughly 9.5 milliliters of peripheral blood were drawn from each donor into EDTA-treated Vacutainer tubes. Ficoll-Paque density-gradient centrifugation was used to isolate PBMCs, with at least 6.5 million per sample. Total RNA, at least 6 micrograms per sample, was extracted from PBMCs with Trizol reagent. The percentages of naive CD45RAhigh/CD27high T cells were determined by flow cytometry on a PBMC aliquot from every donor. This clonotype has just a few counts. Its antigen remains undetermined. No base quality values were provided; no much bigger clone lies one nucleotide off.

Results the study describes overall, beyond this receptor: Observed TCR beta diversity correlated strongly with the percentage of naive T cells measured by flow cytometry. Estimates of total diversity based on one million sequenced T cells were regarded as lower bounds and as underestimates. Donor CMV infection status was unknown, potentially confounding age-related changes in expanded clonotypes. Compared with the aged group, more naive CD4+ T cells, fewer expanded clones and increased TCR diversity were shown by the long-lived group, suggesting age selection. Observed TCR beta diversity per million T cells fell roughly linearly with age, and a significant reduction was already apparent by age around 40. Bulk unsorted PBMC profiling prevented conclusive comparison of naive and antigen-experienced compartments.

Library preparation was by 5' RACE. TCRdb shows the sequencer as Illumina HiSeq 2500. A second PCR of 7 to 11 cycles was performed with a sample-barcoded 5' primer and a J-beta primer mix. Each TCR beta cDNA molecule received a unique molecular identifier from a template-switch 5' adaptor carrying 12 random nucleotides. At least 2.5 million CDR3-containing paired-end reads were obtained from each sample. First-strand cDNA synthesis was performed from all RNA using the Mint cDNA synthesis kit, with priming by a TRBC-specific oligonucleotide. Following uracil-DNA glycosylase treatment, a first 18-cycle PCR with universal primers M1SS and BC2_uni_R was performed on all cDNA. The authors processed their data as follows. For normalization, 1 million high-quality reads, each with a distinct molecular identifier, were randomly selected from each sample. Reads sharing molecular identifiers were discarded rather than binned into consensus sequences. CDR3 identification, clonotype clustering and error correction used MiTCR with a Q25 quality threshold and the strictest error-elimination algorithm. A nonparametric unseen species model using Euler transformation provided a lower-bound estimate of total TCR beta diversity. TCRdb passed the public sequencing reads through fastp at Q25 and MiXCR, retaining productive beta sequences. Rows are unified per CDR3 protein, each entry keeping the most common DNA and genes. V and J calls and clone size were set by TCRdb, not the authors. The sample table records about 670,000 distinct CDR3 sequences; roughly 41% of these occur just once. Around 30% of the sample rests with the top ten.

Sequenced: blood. The rearrangement combines TRBV20-1 with TRBJ2-7; perhaps TRBD2 is the D gene, with 6 bases matching. The source of this sequence is an elderly man in good health. The nucleotide sequence reads TGCAGTGCTACCTCGGGGGCCTACGAGCAGTACTTC. Translation gives CSATSGAYEQYF.